Below are 10 T cell receptor beta chains sequenced from a single sample in a study of blood T cell repertoires in COVID-19. The assay was immunoSEQ multiplex PCR, and TCRdb's table has in-frame clones only and misses some. The sample records 150,000 to 200,000 clones, approximately 79% being singletons. The sequenced sample consisted of peripheral blood. These TCRs come from an elderly woman with acute or convalescent COVID-19.

The rearrangement joins TRBV28 to TRBJ1-5; maybe TRBD1 (5 bases). V shed 7 bases and J shed 4 bases, with 11 bases lying between them. CDR1 is MDHEN and CDR2 is SYDVKM in the germline V gene. The CDR3 length is 13 residues. CDR3: CASTTQGNQPQHF. CDR3 bases: TGTGCCAGCACCACTCAGGGAAATCAGCCCCAGCATTTT.

V is TRBV28 and J is TRBJ2-1; perhaps TRBD2 as D (6 bases). This CDR3 contains 14 residues. Trimming took off 5 bases at V and 9 bases at J, with 17 bases between the two ends. Germline V gives CDR1 MDHEN, CDR2 SYDVKM. The CDR3 sequence is CASSPGTSESEQFF. CDR3 DNA sequence: TGTGCCAGCAGTCCCGGGACTTCGGAGAGTGAGCAGTTCTTC.

The V call is TRBV29-1, the J call TRBJ2-3, with TRBD2 identical over 8 bases. J lost 1 base, V lost 7 bases, and 7 bases had no gene match. The CDR3 has 14 amino acids. CDR1 SQVTM and CDR2 ANQGSEA come from the germline V gene. CDR3 in DNA: TGCAGCGGAGGATTAGCGGGACGCACAGATACGCAGTATTTT. Translation: CSGGLAGRTDTQYF.

The chain joins TRBV5-1 to TRBJ2-1; D might be TRBD1 (5 bases). In germline, CDR1 is SGHRS, CDR2 YFSETQ. The CDR3 has 15 amino acids. V was shortened by 0 bases and J by 9 bases, with 16 bases between the two germline ends. This chain's CDR3 is CASSLGGVGMGEQFF. DNA for the CDR3: TGCGCCAGCAGCTTGGGGGGCGTGGGTATGGGTGAGCAGTTCTTC.

CDR3 DNA: TGCGCCAGCAGCTTAAACGGACAGACTAGCACAGATACGCAGTATTTT. Translated, it gives CASSLNGQTSTDTQYF. The V call is TRBV5-1, the J call TRBJ2-3; tentative D call: TRBD1 (6 bases). Between the trimmed V and J ends, which lost 2 bases and 0 bases, there was a span of 13 bases. The CDR3 totals 16 residues. Germline values: CDR1 SGHRS, CDR2 YFSETQ.

The rearrangement uses TRBV5-4 and TRBJ2-5; D call uncertain. The CDR3 contains 13 residues. Germline V lookup: CDR1 SGHNT, CDR2 YYREEE (reference sequence). Trimming shortened V by 4 bases and J by 5 bases, and 12 bases separated the two germline ends. The chain's CDR3 is CASSGGPDETQYF. The DNA for the CDR3 is TGTGCCAGCAGCGGTGGCCCCGATGAGACCCAGTACTTC.

The chain joins TRBV5-4 to TRBJ2-5, with TRBD2 as a possible D gene (6 bases). The CDR3 spans 14 residues. The V end was cut by 2 bases, the J end by 0 bases, with 8 bases between. From germline, CDR1 is SGHNT and CDR2 YYREEE (reference sequence). The CDR3 coding sequence is TGTGCCAGCAGCTTCCGGGACTACCAAGAGACCCAGTACTTC. It specifies CASSFRDYQETQYF.

This clone was seen a few times. The rearrangement joins TRBV9 to TRBJ2-1; 8 nucleotides agree with TRBD2. J gave up 12 bases and V 4 bases, and 6 bases lay outside the gene matches. CDR1 is SGDLS and CDR2 is YYNGEE in the germline V gene. This CDR3 comprises 12 residues. DNA of the CDR3: TGTGCCAGCAGCTCAAGGACTAGCTCGCAGTTCTTC. It yields the protein CASSSRTSSQFF.

This clone has only a few counts. The V gene is TRBV5-4, the J gene TRBJ2-7; 9 bases map to TRBD1. Germline CDR1 SGHNT, CDR2 YYREEE (reference sequence). The CDR3 loop spans 16 amino acids. The ends lost 1 base at V and 0 bases at J; junction bases unmatched: 5. The CDR3 nucleotides are TGTGCCAGCAGCTTGTTGCTGGGACAGGGCTCCTACGAGCAGTACTTC. Its translation: CASSLLLGQGSYEQYF.

The chain combines TRBV30 with TRBJ2-3, with a tentative D call TRBD2 (5 bases). CDR1 and CDR2 (germline): GTSNPN, SVGIG (reference sequence). Trimming cost V 2 bases and J 6 bases, with 9 bases left between them. This CDR3 is built from 12 residues. The CDR3 region is CAWSLSSDTQYF. CDR3 coding DNA: TGTGCCTGGAGTCTGTCTAGCGATACGCAGTATTTT.